This TCR beta chain was recovered during a study of cytomegalovirus exposure and HLA in healthy donors. Study-level findings and limits: No immune exposure information besides CMV serostatus was available. In a later analysis, a missense DCLRE1C variant was linked to TCR beta V- and J-gene trimming. Previous analysis showed most TCR beta V segments were productive about 87% or about 30% of the time.

13 Jbeta primers and 60 Vbeta primers were used for the PCR. This table comes from immunoSEQ multiplex PCR, and its TCRdb copy is limited to in-frame clones, with some not included. This sample's table has around 140,000 clones. As to this clone: Its matching antigen is unknown.

The CDR3 runs to 15 residues. Per germline, CDR1 SGHAT and CDR2 FQNNGV. Trimming pared 7 bases from V and 2 bases from J, leaving 14 bases between. The source is a woman aged 45-65 years in good health and CMV-seronegative. The sequencing sample was made of PBMCs. J is TRBJ2-2 and V is TRBV11-2, with D possibly matching TRBD1 (5 bases). CDR3 protein: CASTPHQGNTGELFF. The CDR3, as DNA: TGTGCCAGCACCCCCCATCAGGGTAACACCGGGGAGCTGTTTTTT.